One T cell receptor (beta chain) is described in this entry. At one of its ends the junction is not consistent with the germline gene, which may arise from a read error. A sample-barcoded 5' primer and a J-beta primer mix were used in a second PCR of roughly 7 to 12 cycles. TCRdb recomputed calls from the 5' RACE reads with MiXCR, one row per CDR3 protein. The sample holds about 1,600,000 distinct CDR3 sequences, roughly 40% seen once. The germline V gene encodes CDR1 SSHAT and CDR2 FNYEAQ (reference sequence). The CDR3 totals 18 residues. These data are taken from a study of blood T cells in healthy people across ages.

The TCR comes from a woman between 18 and 29 years old in good health. The chain combines TRBV7-7 with TRBJ1-5; D unresolved. The sequenced material came from blood. Here the CDR3 reads CASSSQWPGIWLVQPQHF. CDR3 in DNA: TGTGCTAGCAGCTCTCAATGGCCGGGGATCTGGCTCGTCCAGCCCCAGCATTTT.